The rows below give T cell receptor beta chains drawn from one sample of a study of early stage breast cancer tumors. Method: immunoSEQ multiplex PCR; TCRdb's copy keeps in-frame clones and lacks some. The repertoire consists of around 9,000 clones, with 60% to 80% occurring once and the leading ten covering 17%. Source material: normal breast tissue next to the tumor. The receptors stem from a person aged 55-75 years with breast cancer. Both conserved end residues are part of each CDR3.

cdr3_length | j_call | v_call | cdr3_aa
17 | TRBJ2-2 | TRBV6-1 | CASSVTTSGTDTGELFF
14 | TRBJ2-7 | TRBV5-4 | CASSLDRDIHEQYF
14 | TRBJ2-1 | TRBV7-2 | CASSSGTRVNEQFF
18 | TRBJ1-1 | TRBV28 | CASSSYLNSDRVNTEAFF
15 | TRBJ1-2 | TRBV4-3 | CASSQVAGSAHGYTF
18 | TRBJ2-2 | TRBV4-3 | CASSQEEAGGSVGGELFF
16 | TRBJ2-7 | TRBV5-6 | CASSLNGRWSSYEQYF
13 | TRBJ2-3 | TRBV19 | CASSGPATDTQYF
12 | TRBJ1-2 | TRBV30 | CAWSVQGGGYTF
14 | TRBJ2-7 | TRBV6-6 | CASSYMDRVNEQYF
15 | TRBJ2-2 | TRBV5-1 | CASSPLEGGTGELFF
14 | TRBJ1-1 | TRBV9 | CASKPTDRATEAFF
13 | TRBJ1-1 | TRBV6-5 | CASTYTENTEAFF
14 | TRBJ2-1 | TRBV11-3 | CASSLDLGENEQFF
15 | TRBJ2-5 | TRBV7-2 | CASSLQVGVGETQYF
15 | TRBJ1-5 | TRBV27 | CASSLEGFSNQPQHF
15 | TRBJ2-7 | TRBV9 | CASSVGGQDSYEQYF
11 | TRBJ2-1 | TRBV29-1 | CSVEPNNEQFF
17 | TRBJ2-7 | TRBV30 | CAWSVGLAGVPNNEQYF
16 | TRBJ2-7 | TRBV27 | CASSLSRGLGFYEQYF
16 | TRBJ2-1 | TRBV7-9 | CASSPLTSGPNNEQFF
14 | TRBJ2-3 | TRBV9 | CASSERGVVDTQYF
13 | TRBJ2-4 | TRBV28 | CASSFGGTNIQYF
13 | TRBJ1-1 | TRBV5-5 | CASSPGGTTEAFF
16 | TRBJ1-2 | TRBV5-3 | CARSFQDTQGRYGYTF
14 | TRBJ1-2 | TRBV7-9 | CASSLAPSEYGYTF
14 | TRBJ2-7 | TRBV19 | CASSRVSGGGEQYF
13 | TRBJ1-2 | TRBV7-3 | CASSPDRNYGYTF
15 | TRBJ1-2 | TRBV5-6 | CASSLRGNPDYGYTF
16 | TRBJ2-7 | TRBV7-9 | CASSHPRTSGSYEQYF
15 | TRBJ2-7 | TRBV6-5 | CASSPQQGSSYEQYF
16 | TRBJ2-2 | TRBV7-6 | CASSPSGGLGTGELFF
16 | TRBJ1-2 | TRBV30 | CAWSVHLRQGDYGYTF
16 | TRBJ1-4 | TRBV5-1 | CASSLEGGSANEKLFF
12 | TRBJ1-1 | TRBV18 | CASSPLNTEAFF
11 | TRBJ2-7 | TRBV27 | CASGGGNEQYF
15 | TRBJ1-5 | TRBV19 | CASRGDRGVNQPQHF
10 | TRBJ2-7 | TRBV6-6 | CATGMNEQYF
15 | TRBJ2-3 | TRBV25-1 | CASSSLAGYTDTQYF
15 | TRBJ2-3 | TRBV5-4 | CASSSSGSGTDTQYF
17 | TRBJ2-2 | TRBV7-2 | CASSNSPGLAITGELFF
15 | TRBJ2-3 | TRBV27 | CASGLSGSNTDTQYF
14 | TRBJ1-2 | TRBV4-3 | CASSPGQGDYGYTF
16 | TRBJ2-2 | TRBV5-4 | CASSSPVRGVTGELFF
15 | TRBJ1-2 | TRBV11-2 | CASSSIKDRGYGYTF
18 | TRBJ2-6 | TRBV5-1 | CASSLEGQGLGGANVLTF
17 | TRBJ2-2 | TRBV6-4 | CASSALAGGTNTGELFF